This T cell receptor beta chain was captured in a study of blood T cell repertoires in COVID-19 (dated by TCRdb to 2020 to 2022). The study in broad terms: The collaborator samples originated in the United States, Italy and Spain and spanned the acute and convalescent phases of COVID-19. The prospective study material was composed of cDNA or gDNA derived from T cells, B-cell-depleted T cells, or PBMCs. The dataset comprised deeply sampled blood TCRbeta repertoires from subjects exposed to, actively infected with, or recovered from COVID-19. The repertoires were released in a freely available public database meant as a resource for research on the immune response to SARS-CoV-2. Samples were obtained from the ongoing ImmuneRACE study (first 160 participants) and from some 1,200 subjects provided by 6 global collaborators. Sample metadata almost always included a de-identified subject ID, COVID-19 status, age in years and sex. Where available, HLA class I and class II types were taken from metadata supplied by the sample provider and were not determined by assay-based typing. General findings and caveats noted by the study authors: Clinical and demographic metadata were provided uncurated, with the amount varying by source and participant.

From the germline V gene (reference sequence), CDR1 is MNHEY and CDR2 is SMNVEV. The CDR3 holds 15 amino acids from the cysteine to the phenylalanine. Only the CDR3 part of the read is kept: 45 bases, read in frame from the first base. V lost 5 bases and J lost 3 bases; the stretch between them is 17 bases long. The immunoSEQ Assay, a bias-controlled multiplex PCR, was used to amplify TCRbeta CDR3 regions from genomic DNA. As for the original processing: Within the assay, amplification of reference gene primers was used to estimate how many nucleated cells each sample contained. Sequence reads were collapsed and filtered to measure the absolute abundance of every unique TCRbeta CDR3 rearrangement. For each sample, productive Simpson clonality was calculated as the square root of Simpson's diversity index across productive rearrangements. The source is immuneACCESS, and TCRdb retained only in-frame sequences with V and J called. Part of the clones is not carried over; for the studies checked, unresolved V genes explain less than half of this, and the remainder is unexplained. V and J calls and clone size are those listed in that table; D and trimming were worked out from the DNA. This sample comprises 200,000 to 250,000 clones, 86% of them detected only once. The ten largest account for roughly 2.3% of the sample.

Regarding this clone: No cognate antigen has been identified for it. There are no base qualities to consult, and no much larger clone falls within one base.

Another Seattle source contributed samples from volunteer blood donors who had recovered from COVID-19. The collaborating institutions used their own protocols to collect whole blood in K2EDTA tubes. For TCRbeta analysis, collaborators shipped samples in one of three forms: frozen whole blood, isolated PBMCs, or DNA extracted from either of those sample types. The sequence joins TRBV27 to TRBJ2-7, and perhaps TRBD1 as D gene, on 6 matching bases. The receptor was derived from a young man who had recovered from COVID-19. The sample was peripheral blood. The CDR3 is CASSPAGAGDYEQYF. In nucleotides, the sequence is TGTGCCAGCAGTCCCGCAGGGGCAGGGGACTACGAGCAGTACTTC.